A single sample is the source of the 3 T cell receptor beta chains below, sequenced in a study of T cells in Graves' hyperthyroidism and ophthalmopathy. The CDR3 regions of TCR beta were amplified from RNA transcripts. First-round RT-PCR targeting the TCR CDR3 was performed with the HTBI primer set. TCRdb itself ran the multiplex PCR reads through MiXCR, one entry per CDR3 protein. The table includes 300,000 to 450,000 distinct CDR3 sequences, about 18% detected once. Sequencing input: blood. These receptors originate from a woman under 40 with Graves' hyperthyroidism that later progressed to Graves' ophthalmopathy.

This clonotype was seen more than once but under ten times. The rearrangement links TRBV14 to TRBJ2-7; TRBD2 agrees at 7 bases. Germline V gives CDR1 SGHDN, CDR2 FVKESK. The CDR3 extends over 15 amino acids. V lost 1 base, J lost 7 bases, and 10 bases stayed unmatched. CDR3 DNA sequence: TGTGCCAGCAGCCAAGCCGGGAGGCCCCCCGAAGAGCAGTACTTC. Protein product: CASSQAGRPPEEQYF.

This clonotype was detected ten times or more. The chain has TRBV28 and TRBJ1-6, with D tentatively TRBD1 (6 bases). The V gene lost 6 bases and the J gene lost 7 bases, with 16 bases spanning the gap. CDR3 length: 15 residues. CDR1 and CDR2 from the germline V gene are MDHEN and SYDVKM. DNA for the CDR3: TGTGCCAGCAGCCCTATACAGGGAGTCAATTCACCCCTCCACTTT. Protein product: CASSPIQGVNSPLHF.

This clonotype occurred many times. This sequence joins TRBV20-1 and TRBJ1-1, with D possibly TRBD1 on 5 matching bases. The CDR3 covers 14 residues. The V and J ends lost 1 base and 0 bases respectively, with 9 bases between them. The germline CDR1 and CDR2 sequences are DFQATT and SNEGSKA (reference sequence). CDR3 sequence (DNA): TGCAGTGCTAGAGCACCGGACATGAACACTGAAGCTTTCTTT. It is translated as CSARAPDMNTEAFF.